What follows describes a single T cell receptor beta chain. This sample was taken from a study of blood T cell repertoires in COVID-19. Turning to the study itself: COVID-19 samples, acute and convalescent, were from the United States, Italy and Spain. Sample material is recorded as cDNA or gDNA derived from T cells, B-cell-depleted T cells, or PBMCs.

A COVID-19 case had been met by exposed participants during the 2 weeks before study entry. Repertoires were generated with immunoSEQ multiplex PCR, while TCRdb's copy carries only in-frame clones and drops some. The data contain some 300,000 clones, nearly 90% of them singletons. The clonotype originates from a woman aged 45-59 years who had been exposed to COVID-19. The sequenced sample consisted of PBMCs or T cells enriched from blood (not recorded which).

Written as DNA, the CDR3 is TGTGCCAGCAGCTTATGGGGCCCCGAAGCTTTCTTT. Its translation is CASSLWGPEAFF. V and J are TRBV7-9 and TRBJ1-1; D may be TRBD1 (5 bases). Trimming cost V 2 bases and J 8 bases, with 9 bases left between them. The CDR3 consists of 12 residues. Per germline, CDR1 SEHNR and CDR2 FQNEAQ (reference sequence).